This is a list of T cell receptor beta chains from one sample in a study of shared clonotypes between healthy human individuals. The data were produced by immunoSEQ multiplex PCR, yet TCRdb's version contains in-frame clones alone and is incomplete. The table shows some 500,000 clones, with roughly 95% occurring only once. The specimen was naive CD4+ T cells sorted from blood. Every receptor here comes from a woman aged 25 to 39 in good health. CDR3s include the opening cysteine and the closing phenylalanine or tryptophan. The D gene is left open where the match is weak. Expanded clones are given a class, and other clones once, few, many or no size at all.

d_gene: NA; abundance: NA; j_gene: TRBJ1-4; v_gene: TRBV2; CDR3aa: CASSPGLNEKLFF; CDR3nt: TGTGCCAGCAGTCCCGGGCTTAATGAAAAACTGTTTTTT
d_gene: NA; abundance: NA; j_gene: TRBJ1-5; v_gene: TRBV6-1; CDR3aa: CASSENRDDQPQHF; CDR3nt: TGTGCCAGCAGTGAGAACAGGGATGATCAGCCCCAGCATTTT
d_gene: NA; abundance: NA; j_gene: TRBJ1-5; v_gene: TRBV6-5; CDR3aa: CASSYGHNQPQHF; CDR3nt: TGTGCCAGCAGTTACGGGCACAATCAGCCCCAGCATTTT
d_gene: NA; abundance: once; j_gene: TRBJ2-1; v_gene: TRBV5-4; CDR3aa: CASSLDMGRDEQFF; CDR3nt: TGTGCCAGCAGCTTGGACATGGGGAGAGACGAGCAGTTCTTC
d_gene: NA; abundance: NA; j_gene: TRBJ2-7; v_gene: TRBV30; CDR3aa: CAWRSGDRYEQYF; CDR3nt: TGTGCCTGGAGGTCTGGGGACCGCTACGAGCAGTACTTC
d_gene: NA; abundance: NA; j_gene: TRBJ2-1; v_gene: TRBV29-1; CDR3aa: CSVVQGRSDNEQFF; CDR3nt: TGCAGCGTTGTCCAGGGCCGGTCGGACAATGAGCAGTTCTTC
d_gene: NA; abundance: NA; j_gene: TRBJ1-3; v_gene: TRBV19; CDR3aa: CATRTQGSGNTIYF; CDR3nt: TGTGCCACCAGGACGCAGGGCTCTGGAAACACCATATATTTT
d_gene: NA; abundance: NA; j_gene: TRBJ2-7; v_gene: TRBV11-2; CDR3aa: CASRPAHGTYEQYF; CDR3nt: TGTGCCAGCAGGCCCGCGCACGGGACCTACGAGCAGTACTTC
d_gene: NA; abundance: NA; j_gene: TRBJ1-5; v_gene: TRBV28; CDR3aa: CASSTKGGGLNQPQHF; CDR3nt: TGTGCCAGCAGTACCAAAGGGGGGGGGTTAAATCAGCCCCAGCATTTT
d_gene: TRBD1; abundance: NA; j_gene: TRBJ1-1; v_gene: TRBV6-1; CDR3aa: CASSPTYDRATEAFF; CDR3nt: TGTGCCAGCAGTCCCACATACGACAGGGCCACTGAAGCTTTCTTT
d_gene: TRBD1; abundance: NA; j_gene: TRBJ2-5; v_gene: TRBV15; CDR3aa: CATSPGTEFPEQYF; CDR3nt: TGTGCCACCAGTCCCGGGACAGAGTTTCCAGAGCAGTACTTC
d_gene: NA; abundance: few; j_gene: TRBJ1-2; v_gene: TRBV7-3; CDR3aa: CASSRRRGDGYTF; CDR3nt: TGTGCCAGCAGCCGTCGCAGGGGCGATGGCTACACCTTC
d_gene: NA; abundance: NA; j_gene: TRBJ1-5; v_gene: TRBV18; CDR3aa: CASSPPGQGGYSNQPQHF; CDR3nt: TGTGCCAGCTCACCACCGGGGCAGGGTGGGTATAGCAATCAGCCCCAGCATTTT
d_gene: NA; abundance: NA; j_gene: TRBJ2-7; v_gene: TRBV5-1; CDR3aa: CASSALVDGEQYF; CDR3nt: TGCGCCAGCAGCGCGCTGGTAGACGGCGAGCAGTACTTC
d_gene: NA; abundance: few; j_gene: TRBJ1-5; v_gene: TRBV9; CDR3aa: CASSDGAGNQPQHF; CDR3nt: TGTGCCAGCAGCGATGGCGCGGGCAATCAGCCCCAGCATTTT
d_gene: NA; abundance: NA; j_gene: TRBJ1-2; v_gene: TRBV5-1; CDR3aa: CASSLGEGDYGYTF; CDR3nt: TGCGCCAGCAGCTTGGGGGAGGGCGACTATGGCTACACCTTC
d_gene: TRBD2; abundance: NA; j_gene: TRBJ2-3; v_gene: TRBV18; CDR3aa: CASSPGLAVDTQYF; CDR3nt: TGTGCCAGCTCACCGGGACTAGCGGTAGATACGCAGTATTTT
d_gene: TRBD2; abundance: NA; j_gene: TRBJ2-3; v_gene: TRBV7-3; CDR3aa: CASSYLAGGPTDTQYF; CDR3nt: TGTGCCAGCAGCTACCTAGCGGGAGGGCCCACAGATACGCAGTATTTT
d_gene: TRBD1; abundance: NA; j_gene: TRBJ2-1; v_gene: TRBV27; CDR3aa: CASSYLGQNHNEQFF; CDR3nt: TGTGCCAGCAGTTACTTGGGACAGAACCACAATGAGCAGTTCTTC
d_gene: TRBD1; abundance: NA; j_gene: TRBJ1-2; v_gene: TRBV14; CDR3aa: CASSPIGGRGLDYGYTF; CDR3nt: TGTGCCAGCAGCCCTATAGGGGGCAGGGGGTTGGACTATGGCTACACCTTC
d_gene: NA; abundance: NA; j_gene: TRBJ2-3; v_gene: TRBV4-1; CDR3aa: CASSQGAARERGNTQYF; CDR3nt: TGCGCCAGCAGCCAAGGTGCAGCTCGGGAGAGAGGAAATACGCAGTATTTT
d_gene: TRBD1; abundance: NA; j_gene: TRBJ2-3; v_gene: TRBV5-1; CDR3aa: CASALLTGGVDTQYF; CDR3nt: TGCGCCAGCGCCCTCTTGACAGGGGGCGTCGATACGCAGTATTTT
d_gene: NA; abundance: once; j_gene: TRBJ2-5; v_gene: TRBV18; CDR3aa: CASSPPGLQETQYF; CDR3nt: TGTGCCAGCTCACCCCCCGGGTTACAAGAGACCCAGTACTTC
d_gene: NA; abundance: NA; j_gene: TRBJ2-1; v_gene: TRBV4-1; CDR3aa: CASSQGRGQGHYNEQFF; CDR3nt: TGCGCCAGCAGCCAAGGACGGGGGCAGGGACACTACAATGAGCAGTTCTTC
d_gene: TRBD2; abundance: once; j_gene: TRBJ2-7; v_gene: TRBV15; CDR3aa: CATSRVAGGSYEQYF; CDR3nt: TGTGCCACCAGCAGGGTAGCGGGAGGGTCGTACGAGCAGTACTTC
d_gene: TRBD1; abundance: NA; j_gene: TRBJ1-2; v_gene: TRBV2; CDR3aa: CASSERTGVDGYTF; CDR3nt: TGTGCCAGCAGTGAACGGACAGGGGTTGATGGCTACACCTTC
d_gene: NA; abundance: NA; j_gene: TRBJ2-7; v_gene: TRBV5-6; CDR3aa: CASSLDASHEQYF; CDR3nt: TGTGCCAGCAGCTTGGACGCGTCCCACGAGCAGTACTTC
d_gene: NA; abundance: NA; j_gene: TRBJ2-7; v_gene: TRBV2; CDR3aa: CASGQSRYEQYF; CDR3nt: TGTGCCAGCGGACAGTCTCGATACGAGCAGTACTTC
d_gene: TRBD1; abundance: NA; j_gene: TRBJ2-3; v_gene: TRBV5-1; CDR3aa: CASSSGQFTDTQYF; CDR3nt: TGCGCCAGCAGCTCGGGACAGTTCACAGATACGCAGTATTTT
d_gene: NA; abundance: NA; j_gene: TRBJ2-7; v_gene: TRBV28; CDR3aa: CASNVGWYEQYF; CDR3nt: TGTGCCAGTAACGTCGGGTGGTACGAGCAGTACTTC
d_gene: TRBD2; abundance: NA; j_gene: TRBJ2-3; v_gene: TRBV5-4; CDR3aa: CASSSSAGFTDTQYF; CDR3nt: TGTGCCAGCAGCTCTTCAGCGGGATTCACAGATACGCAGTATTTT
d_gene: NA; abundance: NA; j_gene: TRBJ1-1; v_gene: TRBV19; CDR3aa: CASSIPIRDTEAFF; CDR3nt: TGTGCCAGTAGTATTCCCATCAGAGACACTGAAGCTTTCTTT
d_gene: NA; abundance: NA; j_gene: TRBJ2-6; v_gene: TRBV5-1; CDR3aa: CASRVAVSGANVLTF; CDR3nt: TGCGCCAGCAGAGTTGCGGTCTCTGGGGCCAACGTCCTGACTTTC
d_gene: NA; abundance: NA; j_gene: TRBJ1-3; v_gene: TRBV29-1; CDR3aa: CTTSERNTIYF; CDR3nt: TGCACCACCTCTGAAAGAAACACCATATATTTT
d_gene: NA; abundance: NA; j_gene: TRBJ2-2; v_gene: TRBV5-1; CDR3aa: CASSLPAESRNTGELFF; CDR3nt: TGCGCCAGCAGCTTACCAGCGGAAAGCCGGAACACCGGGGAGCTGTTTTTT
d_gene: NA; abundance: NA; j_gene: TRBJ1-1; v_gene: TRBV19; CDR3aa: CASSIPREGMSFF; CDR3nt: TGTGCCAGTAGTATACCTCGGGAGGGGATGTCTTTCTTT
d_gene: TRBD2; abundance: NA; j_gene: TRBJ2-7; v_gene: TRBV28; CDR3aa: CASSGTSDRYEQYF; CDR3nt: TGTGCCAGCAGCGGAACTAGCGACCGCTACGAGCAGTACTTC
d_gene: TRBD1; abundance: NA; j_gene: TRBJ2-5; v_gene: TRBV11-2; CDR3aa: CASSGDRGVETQYF; CDR3nt: TGTGCCAGCAGCGGGGACAGGGGTGTGGAGACCCAGTACTTC